This passage covers 18 T cell receptor beta chains from one sample sequenced in a study of OX40 agonist ivuxolimab in advanced cancers. Some clones are missing from TCRdb's copy, which holds only in-frame ones; the method was immunoSEQ multiplex PCR. The sample has some 48,000 clones, 80% to 95% seen once. The input for sequencing was CD4+ or CD8+ T cells sorted from blood, taken in a trial of the OX40 agonist ivuxolimab. The receptors were gathered from an adult with an advanced solid tumor such as melanoma, head and neck, liver or kidney cancer.

The CDR3 loop reads CASSHTGGQEAFF. CDR3 nucleotides: TGTGCCAGCAGCCACACAGGGGGCCAGGAAGCTTTCTTT. V and J are TRBV4-2 and TRBJ1-1; 9 positions agree with TRBD1. This CDR3 is 13 amino acids long. The germline CDR1 and CDR2 sequences are LGHNA and YNFKEQ. Unmatched junction bases numbered 4, after V lost 3 bases and J lost 8 bases.

The chain uses TRBV15 and TRBJ1-4, with 9 bases identical to TRBD1. The CDR3 is made up of 17 amino acids. V gave up 0 bases and J gave up 3 bases; unmatched junction bases: 5. Germline CDR1 is LNHNV and CDR2 is YYDKDF (reference sequence). CDR3 sequence reads: CATSRDLQGAANEKLFF. In DNA form, the CDR3 reads TGTGCCACCAGCAGAGATCTACAGGGGGCGGCTAATGAAAAACTGTTTTTT.

In this sample, this clone turned up a few times. V is TRBV5-1 and J is TRBJ1-2, with TRBD1 as a possible D gene (6 bases). V was cut by 7 bases and J by 5 bases, with 9 bases left in between. Germline V gene data show CDR1 as SGHRS and CDR2 as YFSETQ. The CDR3 consists of 11 residues. The CDR3 here is CASGGAYGYTF. The DNA for the CDR3 is TGCGCCAGCGGGGGGGCATATGGCTACACCTTC.

The CDR3 DNA reads as TGTGCCAGCAGCTTAGGTCTAAGAAGCTACACCTTC. This translates into CASSLGLRSYTF. This rearrangement joins TRBV13 to TRBJ1-2; no clear D. V lost 0 bases and J 9 bases, leaving 8 bases between the germline ends. Germline CDR1 and CDR2: PRHDT and FYEKMQ (reference sequence). This CDR3 comprises 12 residues.

This chain links TRBV12-5 with TRBJ2-5, with 8 bases identical to TRBD1. V lost 0 bases, J lost 5 bases, and 8 bases stayed unmatched. The length of the CDR3 is 16 residues. Germline lookup yields CDR1 LGHNT and CDR2 FRNRAP. For the CDR3, the DNA is TGTGCTAGTGGTTTGGTACAGGGGGGAAGTCAGGAGACCCAGTACTTC. Its translation: CASGLVQGGSQETQYF.

The chain combines TRBV6-6 with TRBJ1-1; no firm D call. Germline lookup yields CDR1 MNHNY and CDR2 SVGAGI (reference sequence). The CDR3 has 11 residues. With 6 bases removed from V and 10 bases from J, the gap between germline ends came to 12 bases. CDR3 in amino acids: CASSPGLGAFF. As DNA, the CDR3 is TGTGCCAGCAGCCCGGGTTTAGGAGCTTTCTTT.

The chain has TRBV28 and TRBJ2-7, with D perhaps TRBD1 (6 bases). The length of the CDR3 is 15 residues. Trimming took off 6 bases at V and 1 base at J, with 16 bases between the two ends. Germline V gives CDR1 MDHEN, CDR2 SYDVKM. CDR3 sequence reads: CASSIGGVGSYEQYV. The CDR3 DNA is TGTGCCAGCAGCATTGGGGGCGTAGGTTCCTACGAGCAGTACGTC.

J is TRBJ2-3 and V is TRBV5-1, with D uncertain. CDR1 and CDR2 from the germline V gene are SGHRS and YFSETQ. The CDR3 is 15 residues long. V was clipped by 0 bases and J by 4 bases, with 12 bases between them. The CDR3 DNA reads TGCGCCAGCAGCTTGGAGGTAGGCGGCGCAGATACGCAGTATTTT. It yields the protein CASSLEVGGADTQYF.

V gene TRBV2 combines with J gene TRBJ2-7; tentatively, D is TRBD1 or TRBD2 (6 bases each). The germline gives CDR1 SNHLY, CDR2 FYNNEI. CDR3 size: 16 residues. With 3 bases removed from V and 2 bases from J, the gap between germline ends came to 17 bases. The CDR3, as DNA: TGTGCCAGCAGTGAGGTTAGGCGGGACACCCCCTACGAGCAGTACGTC. This codes for CASSEVRRDTPYEQYV.

The V call is TRBV19, the J call TRBJ1-1; no clear D. The CDR3 sequence is 15 residues long. The V and J ends lost 1 base and 0 bases respectively, with 9 bases between them. Germline CDR1 and CDR2: LNHDA and SQIVND (reference sequence). The CDR3 DNA reads as TGTGCCAGTAGTATAGGGGCAGCCATGAACACTGAAGCTTTCTTT. It encodes CASSIGAAMNTEAFF.

This chain's CDR3 is CASSLGLLGDDYEQYV. The CDR3 DNA follows: TGTGCCAGCAGCTTAGGATTATTAGGGGACGACTACGAGCAGTACGTC. The chain uses TRBV11-2 and TRBJ2-7; D possibly matches TRBD1 or TRBD2 (5 bases each). From germline, CDR1 is SGHAT and CDR2 FQNNGV. The V and J ends lost 1 base and 3 bases respectively, with 16 bases between them. The CDR3 consists of 16 residues.

This clone has just one count. The J gene is TRBJ2-5, the V gene TRBV19, with 8 bases identical to TRBD2. This CDR3 is built from 16 residues. The J segment lost 0 bases and the V segment lost 3 bases, leaving 6 bases of the junction unmatched. Looked up from germline, CDR1 is LNHDA and CDR2 is SQIVND (reference sequence). Written as DNA, the CDR3 is TGTGCCAGTAGTATTAGAACGGGGGGGTACCAAGAGACCCAGTACTTC. Protein product: CASSIRTGGYQETQYF. The full variable domain, its missing parts supplied by reference TRBV19 and TRBJ2-5, is DGGITQSPKYLFRKEGQNVTLSCEQNLNHDAMYWYRQDPGQGLRLIYYSQIVNDFQKGDIAEGYSVSREKKESFPLTVTSAQKNPTAFYLCASSIRTGGYQETQYFGPGTRLLVL.

The rearrangement joins TRBV7-9 to TRBJ1-2, with TRBD1 matching over 9 bases. After removal of 1 base from V and 0 bases from J, the junction contained 3 bases not matched to a gene. Germline lookup yields CDR1 SEHNR and CDR2 FQNEAQ (reference sequence). The CDR3 totals 16 residues. The CDR3 nucleotides are TGTGCCAGCAGCTTAGGGTGGACAGGGGCTAACTATGGCTACACCTTC. Translated, it gives CASSLGWTGANYGYTF.

V usage is TRBV4-2 and J usage is TRBJ2-3; 16 bases line up with TRBD2. The length of the CDR3 is 19 residues. V gave up 1 base and J gave up 4 bases; unmatched junction bases: 8. Germline assignment: CDR1 LGHNA and CDR2 YNFKEQ. CDR3 in amino acids: CASSQAPGTSGGAADTQYF. As DNA, the CDR3 is TGTGCCAGCAGCCAAGCCCCTGGGACTAGCGGGGGGGCCGCAGATACGCAGTATTTT.

The V gene is TRBV5-6, the J gene TRBJ2-3, with unresolved D. The CDR3 covers 12 residues. The germline V gene encodes CDR1 SGHDT and CDR2 YYEEEE. The germline V and J ends were trimmed by 4 bases and 2 bases, with 5 bases remaining between them. CDR3 in amino acids: CASSLTTDTQYF. In DNA, the CDR3 is TGTGCCAGCAGCCTTACCACAGATACGCAGTATTTT.

This clone was recorded once. The gene calls are TRBV5-1 and TRBJ1-3; D uncertain. CDR3 length: 15 residues. Germline values: CDR1 SGHRS, CDR2 YFSETQ. The V end was cut by 0 bases, the J end by 1 base, with 8 bases between. The chain's CDR3 is CASSLGDSSGNTIYF. In DNA, the CDR3 is TGCGCCAGCAGCTTGGGAGATTCGTCTGGAAACACCATATATTTT. Full variable domain (outside the CDR3, taken from reference TRBV5-1 and TRBJ1-3): KAGVTQTPRYLIKTRGQQVTLSCSPISGHRSVSWYQQTPGQGLQFLFEYFSETQRNKGNFPGRFSGRQFSNSRSEMNVSTLELGDSALYLCASSLGDSSGNTIYFGEGSWLTVV.

The chain is built from TRBV7-9 and TRBJ1-2, with D unclear. V shed 0 bases and J shed 4 bases, with 9 bases lying between them. This CDR3 region has 14 residues. Per the germline V gene, CDR1 is SEHNR and CDR2 is FQNEAQ (reference sequence). The CDR3 spells CASSLAMGTYGYTF. The CDR3 DNA is TGTGCCAGCAGCTTAGCAATGGGAACCTATGGCTACACCTTC.

The chain is built from TRBV5-4 and TRBJ2-1; a weak D match, TRBD2 (6 bases). With 4 bases removed from V and 0 bases from J, the gap between germline ends came to 17 bases. CDR3 length: 17 residues. Per the germline V gene, CDR1 is SGHNT and CDR2 is YYREEE (reference sequence). The CDR3 DNA reads as TGTGCCAGCAGCCTCGGGCCCCTAGCGAGCTCCTACAATGAGCAGTTCTTC. Its protein is CASSLGPLASSYNEQFF.